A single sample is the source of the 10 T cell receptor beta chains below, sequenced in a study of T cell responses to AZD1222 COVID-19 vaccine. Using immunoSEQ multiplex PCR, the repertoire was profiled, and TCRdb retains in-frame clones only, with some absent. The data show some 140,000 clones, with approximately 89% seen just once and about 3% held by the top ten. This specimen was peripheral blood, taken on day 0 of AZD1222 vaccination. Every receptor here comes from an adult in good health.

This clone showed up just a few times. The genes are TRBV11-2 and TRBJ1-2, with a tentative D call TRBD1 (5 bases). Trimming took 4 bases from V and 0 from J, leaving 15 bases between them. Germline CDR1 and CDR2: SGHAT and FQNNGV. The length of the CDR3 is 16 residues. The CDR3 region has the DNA TGTGCCAGCAGCTCAACTCCAGGGCTAGCTAACTATGGCTACACCTTC. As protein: CASSSTPGLANYGYTF.

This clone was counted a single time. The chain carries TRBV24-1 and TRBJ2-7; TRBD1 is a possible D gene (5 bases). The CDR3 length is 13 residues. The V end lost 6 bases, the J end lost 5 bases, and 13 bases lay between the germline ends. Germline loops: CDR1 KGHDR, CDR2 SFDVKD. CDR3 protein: CATSCPGCHEQYF. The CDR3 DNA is TGTGCCACCAGTTGTCCAGGGTGCCACGAGCAGTACTTC.

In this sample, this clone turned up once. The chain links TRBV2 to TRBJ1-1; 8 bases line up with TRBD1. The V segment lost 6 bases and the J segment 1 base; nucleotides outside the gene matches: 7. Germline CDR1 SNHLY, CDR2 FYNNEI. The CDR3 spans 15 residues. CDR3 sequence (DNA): TGTGCCAGCAGCGGGTGGGACAGGAGGAACACTGAAGCTTTCTTT. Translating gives CASSGWDRRNTEAFF.

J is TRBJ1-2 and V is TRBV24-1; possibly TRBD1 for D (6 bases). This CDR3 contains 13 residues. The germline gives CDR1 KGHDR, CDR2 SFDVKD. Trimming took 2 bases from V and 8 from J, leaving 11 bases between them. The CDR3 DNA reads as TGTGCCACCAGTGATTCAACAGGGATGGGCTACACCTTC. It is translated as CATSDSTGMGYTF.

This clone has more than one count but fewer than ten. The CDR3 coding sequence is TGCGCCAGCGGACCCCTCACAGGGACATCCTACGAGCAGTACTTC. Translation: CASGPLTGTSYEQYF. The J gene is TRBJ2-7, the V gene TRBV10-2; the D gene is possibly TRBD1 (6 bases). Germline V gene data show CDR1 as WSHSY and CDR2 as SAAADI. Trimming cost V 8 bases and J 1 base, with 18 bases left between them. This CDR3 contains 15 residues.

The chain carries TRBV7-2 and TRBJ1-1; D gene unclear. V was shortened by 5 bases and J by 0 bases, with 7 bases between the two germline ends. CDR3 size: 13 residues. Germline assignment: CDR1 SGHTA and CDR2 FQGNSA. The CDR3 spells CASSTDMNTEAFF. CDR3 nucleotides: TGTGCCAGCAGCACAGATATGAACACTGAAGCTTTCTTT. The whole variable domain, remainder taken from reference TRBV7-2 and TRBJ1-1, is GAGVSQSPSNKVTEKGKDVELRCDPISGHTALYWYRQSLGQGLEFLIYFQGNSAPDKSGLPSDRFSAERTGGSVSTLTIQRTQQEDSAVYLCASSTDMNTEAFFGQGTRLTVV.

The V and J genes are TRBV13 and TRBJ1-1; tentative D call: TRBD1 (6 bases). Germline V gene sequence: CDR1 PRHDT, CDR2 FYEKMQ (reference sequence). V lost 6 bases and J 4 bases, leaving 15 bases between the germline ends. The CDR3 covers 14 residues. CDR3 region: CASRQRGVRTEAFF. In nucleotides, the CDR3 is TGTGCCAGCAGACAGAGGGGGGTCCGCACTGAAGCTTTCTTT.

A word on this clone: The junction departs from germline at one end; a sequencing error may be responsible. The CDR3 DNA follows: TGTGCCAGCAGCCTAGCTCGTTGGCCCGGGGAGCTGTTTTTT. Amino acids: CASSLARWPGELFF. The V and J genes are TRBV7-8 and TRBJ2-2, with D possibly matching TRBD2 (5 bases). The CDR3 contains 14 residues. Germline CDR1 is SGHVS and CDR2 is FQNEAQ.

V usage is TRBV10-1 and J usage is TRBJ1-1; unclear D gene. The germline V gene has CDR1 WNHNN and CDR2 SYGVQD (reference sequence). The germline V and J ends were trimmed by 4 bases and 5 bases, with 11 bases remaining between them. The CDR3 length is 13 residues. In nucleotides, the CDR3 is TGCGCCAGCAGTGGCGTAGGGTGGACTGAAGCTTTCTTT. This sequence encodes CASSGVGWTEAFF.

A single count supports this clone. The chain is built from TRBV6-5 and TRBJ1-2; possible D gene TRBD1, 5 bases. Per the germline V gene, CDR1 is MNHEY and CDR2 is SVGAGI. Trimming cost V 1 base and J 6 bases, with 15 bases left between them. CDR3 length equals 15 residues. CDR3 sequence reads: CASSYLAGVVDGYTF. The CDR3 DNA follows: TGTGCCAGCAGTTACTTGGCGGGGGTGGTAGATGGCTACACCTTC.